This TCR beta chain is from a study of cytomegalovirus exposure and HLA in healthy donors. General study results and limits: Looking again later, the authors saw that most CMV-associated TCR beta chains seemed HLA-restricted. A prior analysis recorded that most TCR beta V segments were productive about 90% or about 30% of the time.

Although they were nominally healthy when sampled, donors likely had unrecorded immune exposures. The PCR ran on 60 Vbeta and 13 Jbeta primers. Original handling: The count from a later analysis was about 80 million unique TCR beta chains, 9.5 million to 13 million of them shared. The method was immunoSEQ multiplex PCR; TCRdb's version includes in-frame clones alone and lacks a portion of them. The V and J calls and clone size were taken over from that table, and D and trimming were inferred from the DNA. The sample shows roughly 160,000 clones, approximately 73% of them seen only once. The CDR3 consists of 14 residues. CDR1 and CDR2 (germline): SSHAT, FNYEAQ (reference sequence). Of note for this clone: Its antigen is unknown. Sequence at one end of the junction differs from germline and may be a read error.

The chain links TRBV7-7 to TRBJ2-7; 9 bases line up with TRBD1. This sequence was found in a woman between 18 and 29 years old in good health and CMV-seropositive. The sample consisted of PBMCs. The CDR3 sequence is CASSPGTGIYEQYF. CDR3 nucleotides: TGTGCTAGCAGCCCCGGGACAGGGATCTACGAGCAGTACTTC. The variable domain in full, completed from reference TRBV7-7 and TRBJ2-7, reads GAGVSQSPRYKVTKRGQDVTLRCDPISSHATLYWYQQALGQGPEFLTYFNYEAQPDKSGLPSDRFSAERPEGSISTLTIQRTEQRDSAMYRCASSPGTGIYEQYFGPGTRLTVT.